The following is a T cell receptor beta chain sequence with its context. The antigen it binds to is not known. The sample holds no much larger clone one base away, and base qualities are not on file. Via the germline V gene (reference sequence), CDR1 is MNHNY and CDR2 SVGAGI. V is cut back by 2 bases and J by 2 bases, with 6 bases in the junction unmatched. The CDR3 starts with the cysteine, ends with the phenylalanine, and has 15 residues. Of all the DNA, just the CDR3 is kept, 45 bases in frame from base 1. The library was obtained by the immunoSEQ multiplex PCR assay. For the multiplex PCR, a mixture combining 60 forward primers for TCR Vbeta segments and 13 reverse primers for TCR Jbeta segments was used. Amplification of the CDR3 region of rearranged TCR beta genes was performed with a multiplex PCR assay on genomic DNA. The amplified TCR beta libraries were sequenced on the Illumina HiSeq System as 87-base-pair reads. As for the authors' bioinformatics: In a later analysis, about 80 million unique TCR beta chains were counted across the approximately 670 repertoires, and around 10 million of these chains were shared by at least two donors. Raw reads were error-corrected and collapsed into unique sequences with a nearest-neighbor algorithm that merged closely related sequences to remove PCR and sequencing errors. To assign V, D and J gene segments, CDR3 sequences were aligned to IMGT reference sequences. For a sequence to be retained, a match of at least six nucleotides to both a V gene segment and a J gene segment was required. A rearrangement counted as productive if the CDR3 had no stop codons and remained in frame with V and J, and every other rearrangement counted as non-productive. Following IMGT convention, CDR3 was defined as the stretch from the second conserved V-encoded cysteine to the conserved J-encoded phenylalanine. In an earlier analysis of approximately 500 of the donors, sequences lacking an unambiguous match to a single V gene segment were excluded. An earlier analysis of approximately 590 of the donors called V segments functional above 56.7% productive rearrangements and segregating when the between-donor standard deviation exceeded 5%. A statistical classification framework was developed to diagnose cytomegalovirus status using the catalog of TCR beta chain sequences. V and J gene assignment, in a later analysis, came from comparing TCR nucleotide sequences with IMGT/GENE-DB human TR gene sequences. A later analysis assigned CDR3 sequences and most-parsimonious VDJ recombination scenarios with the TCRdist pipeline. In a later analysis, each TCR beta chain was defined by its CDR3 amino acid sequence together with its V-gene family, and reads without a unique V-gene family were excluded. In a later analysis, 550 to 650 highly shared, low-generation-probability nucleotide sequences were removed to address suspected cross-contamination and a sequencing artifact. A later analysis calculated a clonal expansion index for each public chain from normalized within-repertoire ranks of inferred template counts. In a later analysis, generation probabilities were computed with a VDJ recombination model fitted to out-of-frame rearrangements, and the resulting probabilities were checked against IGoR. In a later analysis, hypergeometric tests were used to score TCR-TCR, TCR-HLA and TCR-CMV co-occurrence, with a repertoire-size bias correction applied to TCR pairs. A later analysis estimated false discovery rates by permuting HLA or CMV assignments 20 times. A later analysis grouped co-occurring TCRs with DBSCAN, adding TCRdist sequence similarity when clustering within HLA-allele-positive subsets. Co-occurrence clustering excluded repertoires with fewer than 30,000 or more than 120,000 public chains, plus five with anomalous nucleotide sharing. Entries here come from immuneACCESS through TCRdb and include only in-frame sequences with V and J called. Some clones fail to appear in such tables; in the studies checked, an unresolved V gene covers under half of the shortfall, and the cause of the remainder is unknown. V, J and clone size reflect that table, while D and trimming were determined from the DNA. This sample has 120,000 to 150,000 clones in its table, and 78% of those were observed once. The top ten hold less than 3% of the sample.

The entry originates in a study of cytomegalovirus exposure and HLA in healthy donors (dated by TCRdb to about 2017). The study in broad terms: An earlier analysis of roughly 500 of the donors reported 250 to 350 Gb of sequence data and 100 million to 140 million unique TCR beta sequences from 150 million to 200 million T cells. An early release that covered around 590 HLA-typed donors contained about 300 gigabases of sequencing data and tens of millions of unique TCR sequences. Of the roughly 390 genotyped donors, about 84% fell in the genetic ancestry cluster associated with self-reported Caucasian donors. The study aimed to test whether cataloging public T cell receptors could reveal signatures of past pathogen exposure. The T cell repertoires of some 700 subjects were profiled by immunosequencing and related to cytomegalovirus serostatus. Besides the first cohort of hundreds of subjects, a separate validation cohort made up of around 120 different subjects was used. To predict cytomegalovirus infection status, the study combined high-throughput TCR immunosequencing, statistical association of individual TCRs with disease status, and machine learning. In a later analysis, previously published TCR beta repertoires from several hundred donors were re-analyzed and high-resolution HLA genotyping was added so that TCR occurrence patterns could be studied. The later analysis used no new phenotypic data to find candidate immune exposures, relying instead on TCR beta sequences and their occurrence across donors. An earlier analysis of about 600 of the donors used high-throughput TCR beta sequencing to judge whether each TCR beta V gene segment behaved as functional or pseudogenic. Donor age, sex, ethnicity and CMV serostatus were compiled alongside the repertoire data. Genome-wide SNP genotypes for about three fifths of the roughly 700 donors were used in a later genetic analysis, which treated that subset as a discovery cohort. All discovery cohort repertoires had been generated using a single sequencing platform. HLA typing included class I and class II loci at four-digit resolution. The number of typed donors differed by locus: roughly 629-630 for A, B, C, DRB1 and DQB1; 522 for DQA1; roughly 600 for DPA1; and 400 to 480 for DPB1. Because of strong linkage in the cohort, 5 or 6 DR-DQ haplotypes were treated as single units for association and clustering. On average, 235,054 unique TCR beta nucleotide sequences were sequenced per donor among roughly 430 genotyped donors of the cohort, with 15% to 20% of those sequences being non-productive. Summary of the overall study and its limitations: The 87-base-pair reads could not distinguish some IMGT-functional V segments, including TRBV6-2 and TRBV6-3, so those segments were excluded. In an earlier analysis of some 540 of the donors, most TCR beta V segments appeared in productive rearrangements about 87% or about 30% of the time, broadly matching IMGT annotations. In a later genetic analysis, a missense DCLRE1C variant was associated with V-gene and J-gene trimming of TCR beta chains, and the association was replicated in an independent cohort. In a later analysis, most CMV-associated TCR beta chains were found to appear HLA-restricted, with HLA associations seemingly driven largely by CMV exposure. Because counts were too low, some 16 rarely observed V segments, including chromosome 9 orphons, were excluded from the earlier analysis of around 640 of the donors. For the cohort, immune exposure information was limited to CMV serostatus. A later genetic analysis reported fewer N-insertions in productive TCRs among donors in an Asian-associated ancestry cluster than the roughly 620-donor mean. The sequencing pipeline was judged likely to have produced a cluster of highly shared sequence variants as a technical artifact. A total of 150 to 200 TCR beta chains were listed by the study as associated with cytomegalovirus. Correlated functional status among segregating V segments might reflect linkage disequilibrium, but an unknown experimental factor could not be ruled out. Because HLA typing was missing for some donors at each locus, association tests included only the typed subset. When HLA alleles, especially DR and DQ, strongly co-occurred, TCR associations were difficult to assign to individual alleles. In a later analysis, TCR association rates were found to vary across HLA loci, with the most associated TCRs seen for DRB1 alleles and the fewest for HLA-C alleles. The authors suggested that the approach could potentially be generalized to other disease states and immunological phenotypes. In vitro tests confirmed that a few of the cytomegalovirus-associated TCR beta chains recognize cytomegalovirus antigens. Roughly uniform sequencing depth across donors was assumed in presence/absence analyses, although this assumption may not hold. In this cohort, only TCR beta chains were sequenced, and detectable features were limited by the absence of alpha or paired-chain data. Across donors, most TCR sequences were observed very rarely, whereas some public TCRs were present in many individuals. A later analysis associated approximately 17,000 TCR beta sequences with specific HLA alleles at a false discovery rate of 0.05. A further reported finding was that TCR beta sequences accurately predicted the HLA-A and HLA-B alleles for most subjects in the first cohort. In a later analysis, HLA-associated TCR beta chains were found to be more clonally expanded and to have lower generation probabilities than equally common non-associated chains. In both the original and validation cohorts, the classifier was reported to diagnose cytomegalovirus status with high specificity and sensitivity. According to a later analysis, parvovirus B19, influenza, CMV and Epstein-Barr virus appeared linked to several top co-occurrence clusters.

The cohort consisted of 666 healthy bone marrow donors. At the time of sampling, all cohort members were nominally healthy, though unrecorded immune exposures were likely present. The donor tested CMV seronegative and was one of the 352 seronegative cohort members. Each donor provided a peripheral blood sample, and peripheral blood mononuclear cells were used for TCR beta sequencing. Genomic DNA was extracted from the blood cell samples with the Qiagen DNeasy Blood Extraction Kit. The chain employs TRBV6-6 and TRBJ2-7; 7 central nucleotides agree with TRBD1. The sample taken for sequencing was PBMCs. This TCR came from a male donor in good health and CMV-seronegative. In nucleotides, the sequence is TGTGCCAGCAGTTACCGGACAGGACCCACCTACGAGCAGTACTTC. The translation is CASSYRTGPTYEQYF.